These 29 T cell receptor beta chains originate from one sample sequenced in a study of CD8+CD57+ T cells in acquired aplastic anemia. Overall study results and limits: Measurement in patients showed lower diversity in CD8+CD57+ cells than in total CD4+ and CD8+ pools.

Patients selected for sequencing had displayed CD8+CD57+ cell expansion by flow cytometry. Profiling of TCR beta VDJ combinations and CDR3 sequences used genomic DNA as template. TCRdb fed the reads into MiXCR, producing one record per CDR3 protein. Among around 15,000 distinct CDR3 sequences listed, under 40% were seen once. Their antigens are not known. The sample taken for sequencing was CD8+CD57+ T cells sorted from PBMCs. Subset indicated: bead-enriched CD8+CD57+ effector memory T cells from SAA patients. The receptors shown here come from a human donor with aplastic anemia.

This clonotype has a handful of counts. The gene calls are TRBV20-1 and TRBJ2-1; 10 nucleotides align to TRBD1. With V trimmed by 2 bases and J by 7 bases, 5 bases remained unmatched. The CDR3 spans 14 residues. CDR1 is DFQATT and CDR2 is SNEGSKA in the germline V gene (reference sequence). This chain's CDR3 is CSARSGQGLNEQFF. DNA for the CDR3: TGCAGTGCTAGATCGGGACAGGGGTTGAATGAGCAGTTCTTC.

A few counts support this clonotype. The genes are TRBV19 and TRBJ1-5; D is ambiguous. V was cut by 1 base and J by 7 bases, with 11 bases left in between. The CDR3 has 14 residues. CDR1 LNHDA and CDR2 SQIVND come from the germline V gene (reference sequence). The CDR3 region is CASSIGKGWQPQHF. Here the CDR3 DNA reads TGTGCCAGTAGTATAGGGAAGGGCTGGCAGCCCCAGCATTTT.

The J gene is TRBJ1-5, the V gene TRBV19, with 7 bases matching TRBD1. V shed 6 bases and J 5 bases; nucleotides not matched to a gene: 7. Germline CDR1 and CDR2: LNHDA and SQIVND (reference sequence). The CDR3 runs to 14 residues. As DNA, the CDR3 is TGTGCCAGTAGCACGACAGGGTTTGATCAGCCCCAGCATTTT. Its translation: CASSTTGFDQPQHF.

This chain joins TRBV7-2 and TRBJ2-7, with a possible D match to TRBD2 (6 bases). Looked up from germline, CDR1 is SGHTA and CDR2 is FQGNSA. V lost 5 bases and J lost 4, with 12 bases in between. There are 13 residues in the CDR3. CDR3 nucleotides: TGTGCCAGCAGCCCATGGGACTTTTACGAGCAGTACTTC. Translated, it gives CASSPWDFYEQYF.

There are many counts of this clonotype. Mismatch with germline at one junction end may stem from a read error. In nucleotides, the CDR3 is TGTGCCAGCAGCGCCATAGCGGGGGCTAGCACAGATACGCAGTACTTT. The encoded protein is CASSAIAGASTDTQYF. The chain employs TRBV7-8 and TRBJ2-3, with 9 bases matching TRBD2. The CDR3 loop spans 16 amino acids. Germline V gene lookup returns CDR1 SGHVS and CDR2 FQNEAQ.

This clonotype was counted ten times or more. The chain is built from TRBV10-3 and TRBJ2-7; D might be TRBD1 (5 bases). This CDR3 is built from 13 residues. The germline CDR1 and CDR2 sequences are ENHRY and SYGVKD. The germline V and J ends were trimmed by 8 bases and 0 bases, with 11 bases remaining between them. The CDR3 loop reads CAIRQLDSYEQYF. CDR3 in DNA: TGTGCCATCCGACAGCTAGACTCCTACGAGCAGTACTTC.

The CDR3 sequence: CASSPGLVATLYLTGELFF. As DNA, the CDR3 is TGTGCCAGCAGTCCAGGGCTCGTTGCTACCTTGTATCTCACCGGGGAGCTGTTTTTT. The gene calls are TRBV5-6 and TRBJ2-2; a possible D gene is TRBD1 (5 bases). The V and J ends lost 5 bases and 4 bases respectively, with 27 bases between them. This CDR3 is built from 19 residues. Per germline, CDR1 SGHDT and CDR2 YYEEEE.

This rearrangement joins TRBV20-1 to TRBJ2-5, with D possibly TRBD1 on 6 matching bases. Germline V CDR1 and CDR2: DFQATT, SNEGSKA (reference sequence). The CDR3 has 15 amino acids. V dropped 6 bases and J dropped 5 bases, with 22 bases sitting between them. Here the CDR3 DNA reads TGCAGTGCCGTGGGGGCCTACCAATTTAGTGAGACCCAGTACTTC. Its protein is CSAVGAYQFSETQYF.

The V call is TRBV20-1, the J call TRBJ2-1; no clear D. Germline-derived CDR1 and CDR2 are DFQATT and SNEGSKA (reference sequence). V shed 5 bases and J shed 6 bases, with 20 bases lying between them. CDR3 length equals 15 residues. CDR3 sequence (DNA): TGCAGTGCTGACAACCCTCGGGTTCATATCAATGAGCAGTTCTTC. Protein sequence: CSADNPRVHINEQFF.

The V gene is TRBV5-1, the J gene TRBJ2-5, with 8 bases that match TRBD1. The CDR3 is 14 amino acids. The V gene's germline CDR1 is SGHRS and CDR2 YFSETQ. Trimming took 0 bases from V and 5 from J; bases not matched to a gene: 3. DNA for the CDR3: TGCGCCAGCAGCTTGGGACAGGGGTCGGAGACCCAGTACTTC. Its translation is CASSLGQGSETQYF.

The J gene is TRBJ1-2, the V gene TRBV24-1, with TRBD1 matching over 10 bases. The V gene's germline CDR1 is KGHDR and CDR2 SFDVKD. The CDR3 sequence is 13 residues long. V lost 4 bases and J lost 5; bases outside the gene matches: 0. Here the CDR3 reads CATSEGQGYGYTF. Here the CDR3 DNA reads TGTGCCACCAGTGAGGGACAGGGGTATGGCTACACCTTC.

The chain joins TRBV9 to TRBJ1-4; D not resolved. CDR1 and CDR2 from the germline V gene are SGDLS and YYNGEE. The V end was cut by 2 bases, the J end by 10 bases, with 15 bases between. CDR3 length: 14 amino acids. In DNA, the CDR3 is TGTGCCAGCAGCGTGGAGCCCTTGGACGGAAAACTGTTTTTT. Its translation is CASSVEPLDGKLFF.

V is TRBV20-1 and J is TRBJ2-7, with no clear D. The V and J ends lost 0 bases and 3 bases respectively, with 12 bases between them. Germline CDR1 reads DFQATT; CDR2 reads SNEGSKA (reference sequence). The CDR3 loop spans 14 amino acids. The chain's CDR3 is CSARDRTARYEQYF. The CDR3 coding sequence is TGCAGTGCTAGAGATCGTACAGCGCGCTACGAGCAGTACTTC.

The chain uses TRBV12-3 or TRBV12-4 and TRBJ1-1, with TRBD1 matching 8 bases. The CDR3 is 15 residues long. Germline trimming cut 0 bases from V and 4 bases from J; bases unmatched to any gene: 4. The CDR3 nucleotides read TGTGCCAGCAGTTTAGCGGCAGGGGGCCCCACTGAAGCTTTCTTT. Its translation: CASSLAAGGPTEAFF.

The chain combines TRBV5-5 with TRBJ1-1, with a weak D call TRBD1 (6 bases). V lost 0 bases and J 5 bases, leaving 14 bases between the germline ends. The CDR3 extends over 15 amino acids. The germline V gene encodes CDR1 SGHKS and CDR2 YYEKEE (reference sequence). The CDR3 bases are TGTGCCAGCAGCTTGGCCTTAGGGGGAGGGACTGAAGCTTTCTTT. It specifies CASSLALGGGTEAFF.

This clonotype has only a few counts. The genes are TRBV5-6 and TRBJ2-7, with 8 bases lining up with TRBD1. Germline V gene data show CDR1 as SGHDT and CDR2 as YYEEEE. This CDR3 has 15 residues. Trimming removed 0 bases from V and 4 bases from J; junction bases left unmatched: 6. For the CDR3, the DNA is TGTGCCAGCAGCTTGGCGGACAGGGTTACGTACGAGCAGTACTTC. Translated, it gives CASSLADRVTYEQYF.

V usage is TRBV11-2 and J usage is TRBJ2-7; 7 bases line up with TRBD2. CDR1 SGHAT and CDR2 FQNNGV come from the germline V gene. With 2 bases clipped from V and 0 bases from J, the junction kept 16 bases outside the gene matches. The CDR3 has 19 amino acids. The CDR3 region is CASSLRGGGAPPCSYEQYF. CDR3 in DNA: TGTGCCAGCAGCTTACGGGGCGGGGGTGCACCTCCGTGCTCCTACGAGCAGTACTTC.

The CDR3 sequence: CATSSFRGGSYNEQFF. CDR3 DNA sequence: TGTGCCACCAGCAGCTTCCGGGGGGGGTCCTACAATGAGCAGTTCTTC. The chain recombines TRBV15 with TRBJ2-1, with TRBD2 matching over 8 bases. The V gene's germline CDR1 is LNHNV and CDR2 YYDKDF (reference sequence). This CDR3 comprises 16 residues. After removal of 3 bases from V and 1 base from J, the junction contained 5 bases not matched to a gene. The whole variable domain, remainder taken from reference TRBV15 and TRBJ2-1, is DAMVIQNPRYQVTQFGKPVTLSCSQTLNHNVMYWYQQKSSQAPKLLFHYYDKDFNNEADTPDNFQSRRPNTSFCFLDIRSPGLGDTAMYLCATSSFRGGSYNEQFFGPGTRLTVL.

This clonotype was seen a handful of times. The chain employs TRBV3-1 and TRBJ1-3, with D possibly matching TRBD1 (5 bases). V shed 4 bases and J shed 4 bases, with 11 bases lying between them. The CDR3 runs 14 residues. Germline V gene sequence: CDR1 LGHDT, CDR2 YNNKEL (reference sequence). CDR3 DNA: TGTGCCAGCAGCCCCCAGGGAGACGGAAACACCATATATTTT. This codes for CASSPQGDGNTIYF.

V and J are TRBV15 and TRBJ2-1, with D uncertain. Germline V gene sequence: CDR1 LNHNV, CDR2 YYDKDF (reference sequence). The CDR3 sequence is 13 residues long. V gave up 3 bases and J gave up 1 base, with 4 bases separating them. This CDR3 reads CATSSRSYNEQFF. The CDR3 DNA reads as TGTGCCACCAGCAGCCGTTCCTACAATGAGCAGTTCTTC.

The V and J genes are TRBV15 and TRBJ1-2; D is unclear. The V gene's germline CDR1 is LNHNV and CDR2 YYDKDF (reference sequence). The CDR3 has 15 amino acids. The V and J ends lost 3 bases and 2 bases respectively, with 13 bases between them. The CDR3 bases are TGTGCCACCAGCAGCCCGACCGGGCTAAACTATGGCTACACCTTC. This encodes CATSSPTGLNYGYTF.

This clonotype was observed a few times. CDR3 protein: CASSIRPGQSNTGELFF. The CDR3 DNA reads TGTGCCAGCAGCATCCGGCCGGGACAGTCGAACACCGGGGAGCTGTTTTTT. This rearrangement joins TRBV11-2 to TRBJ2-2, with 7 nucleotides matching TRBD1. Germline CDR1 is SGHAT and CDR2 is FQNNGV. CDR3 size: 17 residues. Trimming cost V 5 bases and J 0 bases; bases outside gene matches: 9. Full variable domain (missing parts from reference TRBV11-2 and TRBJ2-2): EAGVAQSPRYKIIEKRQSVAFWCNPISGHATLYWYQQILGQGPKLLIQFQNNGVVDDSQLPKDRFSAERLKGVDSTLKIQPAKLEDSAVYLCASSIRPGQSNTGELFFGEGSRLTVL.

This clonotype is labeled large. The DNA for the CDR3 is TGCAGCCTAGAAGTAGCGGGGGAGCAGTTCTTC. Translation: CSLEVAGEQFF. The chain combines TRBV29-1 with TRBJ2-1, with 8 bases fitting TRBD2. From germline, CDR1 is SQVTM and CDR2 ANQGSEA. The CDR3 runs to 11 residues. With V trimmed by 8 bases and J by 10 bases, 7 bases remained unmatched.

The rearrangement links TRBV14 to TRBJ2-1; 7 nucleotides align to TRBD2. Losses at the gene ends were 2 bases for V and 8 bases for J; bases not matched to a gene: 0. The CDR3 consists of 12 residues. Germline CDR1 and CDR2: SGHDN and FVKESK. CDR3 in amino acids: CASSQLADEQFF. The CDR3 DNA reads TGTGCCAGCAGCCAACTAGCGGATGAGCAGTTCTTC.

The CDR3 protein is CASSISFTSGIMEVSEQFF. CDR3 DNA sequence: TGTGCCAGTAGTATAAGTTTCACCAGCGGCATAATGGAAGTAAGTGAGCAGTTCTTC. This sequence joins TRBV19 and TRBJ2-1, with a possible D match to TRBD2 (5 bases). The germline V and J ends were trimmed by 2 bases and 9 bases, with 29 bases remaining between them. Looked up from germline, CDR1 is LNHDA and CDR2 is SQIVND (reference sequence). The CDR3 covers 19 residues.

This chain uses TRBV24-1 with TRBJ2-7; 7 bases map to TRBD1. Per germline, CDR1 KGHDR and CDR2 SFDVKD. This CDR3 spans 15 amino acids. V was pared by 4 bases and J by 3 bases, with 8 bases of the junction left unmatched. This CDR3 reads CATSDPRRGIYEQYF. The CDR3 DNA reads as TGTGCCACCAGTGACCCCCGCAGGGGGATCTACGAGCAGTACTTC.

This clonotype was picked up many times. The CDR3 bases are TGTGCCAGCAGTTACGGGACAGGGGTTTCACCCCTCCACTTT. Protein sequence: CASSYGTGVSPLHF. The chain employs TRBV6-2 or TRBV6-3 and TRBJ1-6, with 10 bases lining up with TRBD1. Germline V gene sequence: CDR1 MNHEY, CDR2 SVGEGT. V lost 2 bases to trimming and J lost 9 bases; unmatched junction nucleotides: 1. The length of the CDR3 is 14 residues.

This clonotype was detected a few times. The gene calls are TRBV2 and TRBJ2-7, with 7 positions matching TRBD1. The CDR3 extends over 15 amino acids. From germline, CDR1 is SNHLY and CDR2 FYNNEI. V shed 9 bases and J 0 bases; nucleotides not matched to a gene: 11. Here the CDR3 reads CASTGAVDNSYEQYF. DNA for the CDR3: TGTGCCAGTACAGGGGCGGTCGATAACTCCTACGAGCAGTACTTC.

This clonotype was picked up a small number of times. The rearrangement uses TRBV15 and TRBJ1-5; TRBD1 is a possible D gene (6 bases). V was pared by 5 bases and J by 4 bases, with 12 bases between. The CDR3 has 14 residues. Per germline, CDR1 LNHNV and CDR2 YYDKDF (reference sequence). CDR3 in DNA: TGTGCCACCAGCCCACGGAGGGGGAATCAGCCCCAGCATTTT. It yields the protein CATSPRRGNQPQHF. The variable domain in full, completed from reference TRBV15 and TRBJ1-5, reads DAMVIQNPRYQVTQFGKPVTLSCSQTLNHNVMYWYQQKSSQAPKLLFHYYDKDFNNEADTPDNFQSRRPNTSFCFLDIRSPGLGDTAMYLCATSPRRGNQPQHFGDGTRLSIL.